The sequence of this T cell receptor beta chain was determined in a study of T cells in Graves' hyperthyroidism and ophthalmopathy. The CDR3 regions of TCR beta were amplified from RNA transcripts. Researchers ran a first-round RT-PCR on the TCR CDR3 using the HTBI primer set. TCRdb called the multiplex PCR reads again in MiXCR, with one record for every CDR3 protein. The data hold about 610,000 distinct CDR3 sequences, with 16% observed a single time. This CDR3 region has 14 residues. The germline CDR1 and CDR2 sequences are SNHLY and FYNNEI. This clonotype was seen a handful of times. The sample consisted of blood. The V and J genes are TRBV2 and TRBJ2-7; D is unclear. The J call may be in error: the DNA end matches TRBJ2-1 better. This clonotype was obtained from a woman aged 40 to 49 with Graves' ophthalmopathy. The CDR3 loop is CASSEDTSTYEQFF. Written as DNA, the CDR3 is TGTGCCAGCAGTGAAGACACGAGCACCTACGAGCAGTTCTTC.